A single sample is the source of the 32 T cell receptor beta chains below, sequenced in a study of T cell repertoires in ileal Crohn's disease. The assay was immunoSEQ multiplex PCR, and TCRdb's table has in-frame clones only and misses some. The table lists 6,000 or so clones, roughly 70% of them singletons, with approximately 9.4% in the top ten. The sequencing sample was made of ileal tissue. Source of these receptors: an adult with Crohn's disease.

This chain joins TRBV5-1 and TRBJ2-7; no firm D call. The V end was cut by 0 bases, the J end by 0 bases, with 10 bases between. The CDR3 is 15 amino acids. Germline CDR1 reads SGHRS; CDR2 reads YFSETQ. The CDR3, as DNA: TGCGCCAGCAGCTTGGGGCCCCCAAACTCCTACGAGCAGTACTTC. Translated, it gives CASSLGPPNSYEQYF.

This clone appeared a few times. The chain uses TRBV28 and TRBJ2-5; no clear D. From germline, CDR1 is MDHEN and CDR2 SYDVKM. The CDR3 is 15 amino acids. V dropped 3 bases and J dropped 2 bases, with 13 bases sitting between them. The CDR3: CASSFLPPGQETQYF. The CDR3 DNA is TGTGCCAGCAGTTTTTTACCCCCAGGTCAAGAGACCCAGTACTTC.

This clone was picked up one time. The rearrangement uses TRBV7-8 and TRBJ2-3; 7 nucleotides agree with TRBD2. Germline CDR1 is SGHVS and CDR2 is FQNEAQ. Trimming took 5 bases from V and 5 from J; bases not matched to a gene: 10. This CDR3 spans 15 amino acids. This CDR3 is CASSRNTGEGDTQYF. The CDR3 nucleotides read TGTGCCAGCAGCCGGAACACGGGGGAGGGAGATACGCAGTATTTT.

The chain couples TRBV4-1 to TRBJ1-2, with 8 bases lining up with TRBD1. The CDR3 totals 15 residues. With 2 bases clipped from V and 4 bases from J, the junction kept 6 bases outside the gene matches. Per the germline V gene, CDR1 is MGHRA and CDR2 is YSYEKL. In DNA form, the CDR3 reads TGCGCCAGCAGCCAACCGGGACAGGCGGCCTATGGCTACACCTTC. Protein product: CASSQPGQAAYGYTF.

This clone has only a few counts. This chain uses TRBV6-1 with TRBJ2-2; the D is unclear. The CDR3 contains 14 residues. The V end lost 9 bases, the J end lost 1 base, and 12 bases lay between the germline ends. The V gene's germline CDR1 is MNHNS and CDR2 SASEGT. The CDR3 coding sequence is TGTGCCAGTGGCACCGCGGTGAACACCGGGGAGCTGTTTTTT. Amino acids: CASGTAVNTGELFF.

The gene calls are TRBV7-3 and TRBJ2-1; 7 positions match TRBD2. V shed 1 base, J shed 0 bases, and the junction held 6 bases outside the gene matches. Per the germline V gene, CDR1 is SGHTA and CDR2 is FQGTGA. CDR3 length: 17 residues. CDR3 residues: CASSLNPGLSSYNEQFF. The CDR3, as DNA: TGTGCCAGCAGCTTAAACCCGGGACTATCCTCCTACAATGAGCAGTTCTTC.

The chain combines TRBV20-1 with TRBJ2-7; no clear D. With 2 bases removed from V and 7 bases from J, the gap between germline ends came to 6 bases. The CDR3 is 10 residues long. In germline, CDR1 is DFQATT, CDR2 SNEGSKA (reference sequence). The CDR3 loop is CSARRVEQYF. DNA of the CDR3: TGCAGTGCTAGAAGAGTGGAGCAGTACTTC.

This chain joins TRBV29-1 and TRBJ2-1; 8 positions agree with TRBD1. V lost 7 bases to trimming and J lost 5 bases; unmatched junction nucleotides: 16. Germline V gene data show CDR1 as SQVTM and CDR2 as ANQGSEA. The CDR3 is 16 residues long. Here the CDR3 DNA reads TGCAGCGCTTCGGCGGGATTCAGGGGGCAAGACAATGAGCAGTTCTTC. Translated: CSASAGFRGQDNEQFF.

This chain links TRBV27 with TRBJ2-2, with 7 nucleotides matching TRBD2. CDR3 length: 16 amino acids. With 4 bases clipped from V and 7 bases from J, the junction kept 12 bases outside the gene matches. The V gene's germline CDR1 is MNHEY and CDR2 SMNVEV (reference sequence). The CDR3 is CASSSLVVGGIGELFF. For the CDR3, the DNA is TGTGCCAGCAGTTCCCTCGTCGTGGGAGGGATCGGGGAGCTGTTTTTT.

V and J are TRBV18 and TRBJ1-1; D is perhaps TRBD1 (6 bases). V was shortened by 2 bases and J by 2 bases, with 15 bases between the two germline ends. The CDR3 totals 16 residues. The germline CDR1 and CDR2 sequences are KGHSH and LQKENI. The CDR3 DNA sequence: TGTGCCAGCTCACCATCGAGGGGACAACTAAACACTGAAGCTTTCTTT. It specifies CASSPSRGQLNTEAFF.

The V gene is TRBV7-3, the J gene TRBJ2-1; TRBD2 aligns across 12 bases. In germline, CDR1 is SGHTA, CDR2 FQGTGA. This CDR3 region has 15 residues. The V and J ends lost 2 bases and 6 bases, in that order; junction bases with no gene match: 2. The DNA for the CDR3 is TGTGCCAGCAGCTTACTACTAGCGGGAGGCAATGAGCAGTTCTTC. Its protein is CASSLLLAGGNEQFF.

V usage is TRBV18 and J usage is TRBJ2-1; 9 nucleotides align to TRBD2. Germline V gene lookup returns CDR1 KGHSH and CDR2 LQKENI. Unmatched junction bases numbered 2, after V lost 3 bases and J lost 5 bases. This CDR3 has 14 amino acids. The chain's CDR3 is CASSPSGGNNEQFF. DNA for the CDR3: TGTGCCAGCTCACCTAGCGGGGGAAACAATGAGCAGTTCTTC. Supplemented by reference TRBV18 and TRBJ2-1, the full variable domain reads NAGVMQNPRHLVRRRGQEARLRCSPMKGHSHVYWYRQLPEEGLKFMVYLQKENIIDESGMPKERFSAEFPKEGPSILRIQQVVRGDSAAYFCASSPSGGNNEQFFGPGTRLTVL.

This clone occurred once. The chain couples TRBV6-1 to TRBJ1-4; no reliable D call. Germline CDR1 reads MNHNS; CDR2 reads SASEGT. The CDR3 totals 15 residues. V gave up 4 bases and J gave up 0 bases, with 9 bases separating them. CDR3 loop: CASSVESATNEKLFF. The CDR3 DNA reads TGTGCCAGCAGTGTCGAGAGCGCAACTAATGAAAAACTGTTTTTT.

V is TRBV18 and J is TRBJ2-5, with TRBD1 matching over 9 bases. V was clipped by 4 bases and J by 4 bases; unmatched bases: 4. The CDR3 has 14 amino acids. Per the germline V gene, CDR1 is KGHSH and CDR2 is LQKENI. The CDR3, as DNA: TGTGCCAGCTCACAGGGACAGGGAGGAGAGACCCAGTACTTC. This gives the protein CASSQGQGGETQYF.

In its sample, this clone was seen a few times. The CDR3 region is CSVAGAGGNTEAFF. CDR3 in DNA: TGCAGCGTTGCCGGCGCAGGGGGCAACACTGAAGCTTTCTTT. The chain employs TRBV29-1 and TRBJ1-1, with 8 bases matching TRBD1. V dropped 4 bases and J dropped 2; count of bases not matched to a gene: 6. The CDR3 contains 14 residues. Germline loops: CDR1 SQVTM, CDR2 ANQGSEA. The variable domain in full, with the rest retrieved from reference TRBV29-1 and TRBJ1-1, is SAVISQKPSRDICQRGTSLTIQCQVDSQVTMMFWYRQQPGQSLTLIATANQGSEATYESGFVIDKFPISRPNLTFSTLTVSNMSPEDSSIYLCSVAGAGGNTEAFFGQGTRLTVV.

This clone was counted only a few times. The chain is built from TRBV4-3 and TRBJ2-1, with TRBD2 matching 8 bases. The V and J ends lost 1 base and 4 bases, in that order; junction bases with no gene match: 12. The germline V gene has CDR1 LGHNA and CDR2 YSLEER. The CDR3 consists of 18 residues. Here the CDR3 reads CASSQVIPGGTGYNEQFF. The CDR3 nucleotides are TGCGCCAGCAGCCAAGTGATCCCGGGGGGGACGGGGTACAATGAGCAGTTCTTC.

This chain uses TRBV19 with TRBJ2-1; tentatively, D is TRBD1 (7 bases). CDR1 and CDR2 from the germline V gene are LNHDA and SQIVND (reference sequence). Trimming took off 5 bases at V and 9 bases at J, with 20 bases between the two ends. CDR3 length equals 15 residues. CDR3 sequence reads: CASSPQTGRLAEQFF. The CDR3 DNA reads TGTGCCAGTAGTCCGCAGACAGGGAGGTTGGCTGAGCAGTTCTTC.

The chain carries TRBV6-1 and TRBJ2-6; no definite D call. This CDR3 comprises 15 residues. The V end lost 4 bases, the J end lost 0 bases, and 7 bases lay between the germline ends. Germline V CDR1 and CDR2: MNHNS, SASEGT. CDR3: CASSAQSSGANVLTF. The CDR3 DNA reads TGTGCCAGCAGTGCACAGAGCTCTGGGGCCAACGTCCTGACTTTC.

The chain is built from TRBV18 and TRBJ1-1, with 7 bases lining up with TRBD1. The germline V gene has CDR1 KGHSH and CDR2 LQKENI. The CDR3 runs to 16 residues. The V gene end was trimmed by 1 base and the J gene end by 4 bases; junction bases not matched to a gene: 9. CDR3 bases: TGTGCCAGCTCACCACGAACAGGGGCAGAGGGCACTGAAGCTTTCTTT. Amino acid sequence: CASSPRTGAEGTEAFF. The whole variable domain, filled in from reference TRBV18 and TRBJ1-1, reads NAGVMQNPRHLVRRRGQEARLRCSPMKGHSHVYWYRQLPEEGLKFMVYLQKENIIDESGMPKERFSAEFPKEGPSILRIQQVVRGDSAAYFCASSPRTGAEGTEAFFGQGTRLTVV.

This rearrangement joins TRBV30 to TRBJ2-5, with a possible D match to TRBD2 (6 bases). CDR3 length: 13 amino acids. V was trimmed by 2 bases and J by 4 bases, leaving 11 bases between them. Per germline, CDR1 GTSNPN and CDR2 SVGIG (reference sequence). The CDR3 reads CAWSRVGGETQYF. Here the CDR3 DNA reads TGTGCCTGGAGTAGGGTGGGGGGAGAGACCCAGTACTTC.

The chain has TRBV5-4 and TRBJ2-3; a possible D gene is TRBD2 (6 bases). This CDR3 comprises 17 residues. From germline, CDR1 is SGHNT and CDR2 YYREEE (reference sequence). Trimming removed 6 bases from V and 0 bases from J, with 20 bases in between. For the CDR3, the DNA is TGTGCCAGCACCGGGGCCGGGACTCCATCTAGCACAGATACGCAGTATTTT. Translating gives CASTGAGTPSSTDTQYF.

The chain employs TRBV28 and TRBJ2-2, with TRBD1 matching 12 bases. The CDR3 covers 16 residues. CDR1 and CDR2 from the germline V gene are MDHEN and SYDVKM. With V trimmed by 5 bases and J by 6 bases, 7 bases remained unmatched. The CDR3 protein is CASSPTGTGGSGELFF. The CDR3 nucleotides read TGTGCCAGCAGTCCTACCGGGACAGGGGGCTCCGGGGAGCTGTTTTTT. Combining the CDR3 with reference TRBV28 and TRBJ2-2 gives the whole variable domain DVKVTQSSRYLVKRTGEKVFLECVQDMDHENMFWYRQDPGLGLRLIYFSYDVKMKEKGDIPEGYSVSREKKERFSLILESASTNQTSMYLCASSPTGTGGSGELFFGEGSRLTVL.

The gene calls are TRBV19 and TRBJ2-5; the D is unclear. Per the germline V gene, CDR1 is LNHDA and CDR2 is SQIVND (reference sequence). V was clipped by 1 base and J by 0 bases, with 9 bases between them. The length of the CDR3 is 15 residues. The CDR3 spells CASSIGQANQETQYF. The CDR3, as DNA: TGTGCCAGTAGTATAGGGCAGGCGAACCAAGAGACCCAGTACTTC.

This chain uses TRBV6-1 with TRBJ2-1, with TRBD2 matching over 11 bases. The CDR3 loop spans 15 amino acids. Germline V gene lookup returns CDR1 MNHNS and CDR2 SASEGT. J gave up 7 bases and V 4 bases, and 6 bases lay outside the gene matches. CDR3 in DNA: TGTGCCAGCAGTGTTACTAGCGGGAGTACAAATGAGCAGTTCTTC. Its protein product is CASSVTSGSTNEQFF.

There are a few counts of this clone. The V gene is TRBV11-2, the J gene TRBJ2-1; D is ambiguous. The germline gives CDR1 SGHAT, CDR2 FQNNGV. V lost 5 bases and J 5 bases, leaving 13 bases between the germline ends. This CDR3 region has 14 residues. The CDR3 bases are TGTGCCAGCAGCGCCGCGCGATCACACAATGAGCAGTTCTTC. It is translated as CASSAARSHNEQFF.

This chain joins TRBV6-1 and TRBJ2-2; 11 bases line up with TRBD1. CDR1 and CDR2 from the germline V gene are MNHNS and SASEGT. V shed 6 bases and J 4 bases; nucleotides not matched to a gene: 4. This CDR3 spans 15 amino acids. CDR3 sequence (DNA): TGTGCCAGCAGGGGGACAGGGGGGCGCACCGGGGAGCTGTTTTTT. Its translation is CASRGTGGRTGELFF.

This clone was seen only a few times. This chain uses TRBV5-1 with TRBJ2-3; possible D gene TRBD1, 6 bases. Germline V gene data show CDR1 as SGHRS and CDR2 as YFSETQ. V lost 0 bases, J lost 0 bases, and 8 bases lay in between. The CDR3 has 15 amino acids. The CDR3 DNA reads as TGCGCCAGCAGCTTGGGGACAGCTAGCACAGATACGCAGTATTTT. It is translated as CASSLGTASTDTQYF.

DNA for the CDR3: TGTGCCAGCAGTTTGAGGGCTTTGACTGAAGCTTTCTTT. Translated, it gives CASSLRALTEAFF. The chain employs TRBV6-1 and TRBJ1-1; D unclear. The V and J ends lost 5 bases and 5 bases respectively, with 12 bases between them. The CDR3 sequence is 13 residues long. Looked up from germline, CDR1 is MNHNS and CDR2 is SASEGT.

The CDR3 region has the DNA TGTGCCAGCAGCGAGGGACAACTTAATGAAAAACTGTTTTTT. This codes for CASSEGQLNEKLFF. The J gene is TRBJ1-4, the V gene TRBV5-4; tentative D call: TRBD1 (6 bases). CDR1 and CDR2 (germline): SGHNT, YYREEE (reference sequence). The V end was cut by 4 bases, the J end by 4 bases, with 11 bases between. The CDR3 spans 14 residues. Looking up the rest from reference TRBV5-4 and TRBJ1-4 gives the full variable domain: ETGVTQSPTHLIKTRGQQVTLRCSSQSGHNTVSWYQQALGQGPQFIFQYYREEENGRGNFPPRFSGLQFPNYSSELNVNALELDDSALYLCASSEGQLNEKLFFGSGTQLSVL.

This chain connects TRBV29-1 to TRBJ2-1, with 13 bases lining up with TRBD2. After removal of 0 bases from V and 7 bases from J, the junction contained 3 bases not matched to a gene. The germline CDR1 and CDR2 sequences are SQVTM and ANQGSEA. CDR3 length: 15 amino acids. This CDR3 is CSVEDGLAGVNEQFF. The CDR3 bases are TGCAGCGTTGAAGACGGACTAGCGGGAGTAAATGAGCAGTTCTTC.

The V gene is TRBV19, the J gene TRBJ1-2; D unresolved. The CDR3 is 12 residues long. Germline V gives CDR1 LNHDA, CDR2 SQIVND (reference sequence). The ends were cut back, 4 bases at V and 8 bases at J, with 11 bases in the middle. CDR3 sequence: CASSTTAGGYTF. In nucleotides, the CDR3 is TGTGCCAGTAGTACGACCGCGGGGGGCTACACCTTC.

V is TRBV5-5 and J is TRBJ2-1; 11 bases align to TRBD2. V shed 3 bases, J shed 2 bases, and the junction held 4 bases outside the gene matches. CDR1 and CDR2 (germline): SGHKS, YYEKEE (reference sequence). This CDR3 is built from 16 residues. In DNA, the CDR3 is TGTGCCAGCAGCTACCGACTAGCGGGGACCTACAATGAGCAGTTCTTC. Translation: CASSYRLAGTYNEQFF.